These 13 T cell receptor beta chains were all obtained from the same sample, sequenced in a study of T cells in Graves' hyperthyroidism and ophthalmopathy. Amplification of TCR beta CDR3 regions used RNA as the template. The primer set for the first-round RT-PCR of the TCR CDR3 was HTBI. Via MiXCR, TCRdb re-called the multiplex PCR reads, giving one row per CDR3 protein. Of a few hundred thousand distinct CDR3 sequences detected, more than 15% appear once; the ten largest clones hold around 7.8%. Sequenced sample: blood. Receptor source: a woman aged 30 to 39 with Graves' hyperthyroidism.

This clonotype was picked up many times. This rearrangement joins TRBV4-1 to TRBJ1-1; possibly TRBD1 for D (5 bases). Germline V CDR1 and CDR2: MGHRA, YSYEKL. Trimming removed 4 bases at V and 4 bases at J, with 10 bases between. The CDR3 has 13 residues. CDR3 sequence: CASSLPGGTEAFF. The CDR3 DNA reads TGCGCCAGCAGCCTCCCGGGGGGCACTGAAGCTTTCTTT.

This clonotype was detected ten times or more. The chain combines TRBV6-1 with TRBJ2-7; 16 nucleotides match TRBD2. The CDR3 contains 17 residues. Germline V CDR1 and CDR2: MNHNS, SASEGT. Germline trimming cut 7 bases from V and 3 bases from J; bases unmatched to any gene: 9. This CDR3 is CASTKGLAGGRDYEQYF. CDR3 nucleotide sequence: TGTGCCAGCACCAAGGGACTAGCGGGAGGGAGGGACTACGAGCAGTACTTC.

The rearrangement uses TRBV3-1 and TRBJ2-2; 7 positions match TRBD2. Germline assignment: CDR1 LGHDT and CDR2 YNNKEL (reference sequence). CDR3 length equals 17 residues. Trimming removed 1 base from V and 2 bases from J; junction bases left unmatched: 7. CDR3 in amino acids: CASSQAGLGVNTGELFF. CDR3 DNA: TGTGCCAGCAGCCAAGCTGGACTAGGCGTAAACACCGGGGAGCTGTTTTTT.

The CDR3 DNA follows: TGCGCCAGCAGCCCTCCGTCGGGACAGGGGGCGCGGGATGGCTACACCTTC. This translates into CASSPPSGQGARDGYTF. The chain combines TRBV5-1 with TRBJ1-2; 12 bases fit TRBD1. The germline V gene encodes CDR1 SGHRS and CDR2 YFSETQ. J was trimmed by 6 bases and V by 4 bases; bases with no gene match: 13. The CDR3 is 17 amino acids.

This sequence joins TRBV18 and TRBJ2-7; the D gene is possibly TRBD2 (5 bases). The CDR3 loop spans 13 amino acids. Germline V gene sequence: CDR1 KGHSH, CDR2 LQKENI. V was pared by 7 bases and J by 0 bases, with 10 bases between. The CDR3 region has the DNA TGTGCCAGCTGGGATCGGGACTCCTACGAGCAGTACTTC. It encodes CASWDRDSYEQYF.

V usage is TRBV24-1 and J usage is TRBJ1-6; D is possibly TRBD1 (5 bases). Trimming removed 4 bases at V and 8 bases at J, with 26 bases between. Per the germline V gene, CDR1 is KGHDR and CDR2 is SFDVKD. The CDR3 runs to 19 residues. The CDR3 loop reads CATSDSPHQTDPGHSPLHF. Here the CDR3 DNA reads TGTGCCACCAGTGACTCCCCCCACCAGACGGACCCGGGGCATTCACCCCTCCACTTT.

This clonotype was seen many times. The V call is TRBV19, the J call TRBJ2-7; 8 nucleotides align to TRBD1. V shed 2 bases, J shed 5 bases, and the junction held 8 bases outside the gene matches. The length of the CDR3 is 15 residues. Germline CDR1 reads LNHDA; CDR2 reads SQIVND (reference sequence). The CDR3 loop reads CASSINQGAMDEQYF. For the CDR3, the DNA is TGTGCCAGTAGTATAAATCAGGGGGCAATGGACGAGCAGTACTTC. Supplemented by reference TRBV19 and TRBJ2-7, the full variable domain reads DGGITQSPKYLFRKEGQNVTLSCEQNLNHDAMYWYRQDPGQGLRLIYYSQIVNDFQKGDIAEGYSVSREKKESFPLTVTSAQKNPTAFYLCASSINQGAMDEQYFGPGTRLTVT.

This clonotype showed up many times. V and J are TRBV5-1 and TRBJ2-1, with 9 positions matching TRBD2. Per germline, CDR1 SGHRS and CDR2 YFSETQ. The CDR3 sequence is 16 residues long. V lost 1 base to trimming and J lost 4 bases; unmatched junction nucleotides: 6. Here the CDR3 DNA reads TGCGCCAGCAGCTTGTTGGCTAGCGGGGCTTACAATGAGCAGTTCTTC. Protein product: CASSLLASGAYNEQFF.

This clonotype was recorded many times. The J gene is TRBJ2-7, the V gene TRBV7-2; unclear D gene. Germline V gives CDR1 SGHTA, CDR2 FQGNSA. V gave up 5 bases and J gave up 0 bases, with 14 bases separating them. The CDR3 length is 15 residues. The CDR3 sequence is CASSISWVSSYEQYF. CDR3 sequence (DNA): TGTGCCAGCAGCATAAGCTGGGTCAGCTCCTACGAGCAGTACTTC.

This clonotype has a count of ten or more. This rearrangement joins TRBV28 to TRBJ1-1; D unresolved. There are 12 residues in the CDR3. Germline-derived CDR1 and CDR2 are MDHEN and SYDVKM. The germline V and J ends were trimmed by 2 bases and 6 bases, with 7 bases remaining between them. The CDR3 loop reads CASSLDHAEAFF. CDR3 in DNA: TGTGCCAGCAGTTTAGATCACGCTGAAGCTTTCTTT.

This clonotype was picked up many times. The chain joins TRBV5-1 to TRBJ2-2; TRBD1 matches 11 bases. The ends lost 4 bases at V and 1 base at J; junction bases unmatched: 6. Germline V lookup: CDR1 SGHRS, CDR2 YFSETQ. The CDR3 is 17 amino acids. The CDR3 DNA follows: TGCGCCAGCAGCGGGGACAGGGGGACAGTGAACACCGGGGAGCTGTTTTTT. Amino acid sequence: CASSGDRGTVNTGELFF.

The sample holds many counts of this clonotype. V and J are TRBV7-2 and TRBJ2-7; 8 bases are a match to TRBD2. The CDR3 consists of 15 residues. The germline CDR1 and CDR2 sequences are SGHTA and FQGNSA. With 3 bases clipped from V and 2 bases from J, the junction kept 6 bases outside the gene matches. CDR3 nucleotide sequence: TGTGCCAGCAGCTTGAAAACTAGCGGAGCCTACGAGCAGTACTTC. Amino acid sequence: CASSLKTSGAYEQYF.

This sequence joins TRBV28 and TRBJ1-2, with D hard to call. The germline V and J ends were trimmed by 2 bases and 3 bases, with 10 bases remaining between them. The CDR3 has 14 amino acids. Per the germline V gene, CDR1 is MDHEN and CDR2 is SYDVKM. DNA for the CDR3: TGTGCCAGCAGTTTAGGTCAGGAAGACTATGGCTACACCTTC. Translating it yields CASSLGQEDYGYTF.